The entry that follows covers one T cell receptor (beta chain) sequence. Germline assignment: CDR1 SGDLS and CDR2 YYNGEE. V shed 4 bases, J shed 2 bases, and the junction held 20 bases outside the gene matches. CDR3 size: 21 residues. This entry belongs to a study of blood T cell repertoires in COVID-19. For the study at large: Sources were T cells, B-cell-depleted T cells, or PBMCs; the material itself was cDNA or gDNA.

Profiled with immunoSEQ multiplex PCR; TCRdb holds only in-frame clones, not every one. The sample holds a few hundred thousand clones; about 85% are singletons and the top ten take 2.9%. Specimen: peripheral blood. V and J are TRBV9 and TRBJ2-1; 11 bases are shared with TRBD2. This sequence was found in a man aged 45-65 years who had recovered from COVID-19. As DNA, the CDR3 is TGTGCCAGCAGCTCCCCCAATGGGGATAGCGGGAGGGCCTCTACCTACAATGAGCAGTTCTTC. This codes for CASSSPNGDSGRASTYNEQFF.